Presented here are 27 T cell receptor beta chains from one specimen sequenced in a study of patients and donors after allogeneic stem cell transplantation (TCRdb year 2020). Library prep was done by RT-PCR. The sequencer was a NextSeq 550. TCRdb handled the public reads itself, with Q25 trimming in fastp and clone calling in MiXCR, and kept productive beta chains. All rows with the same CDR3 protein become a single entry with the most common DNA and genes. The sample has approximately 250,000 distinct CDR3 sequences on record, 11% to 15% of them singletons. The ten largest clonotypes hold roughly 10% of the sample. The sample taken for sequencing was blood, either unsorted or a sorted T cell fraction (not recorded which). These receptors were collected from a human donor who was either an allogeneic HSCT recipient or a stem cell or donor lymphocyte infusion donor (not recorded which). It is not recorded whose cells these are; they may come from a transplant donor.

Here the CDR3 DNA reads TGCAGTGCCCTAGACAGGCAGGGACTAGCGGGATACGAGCAGTACTTC. The encoded protein is CSALDRQGLAGYEQYF. J is TRBJ2-7 and V is TRBV20-1, with TRBD2 matching over 13 bases. This CDR3 comprises 16 residues. V shed 6 bases, J shed 4 bases, and the junction held 12 bases outside the gene matches. Germline loops: CDR1 DFQATT, CDR2 SNEGSKA (reference sequence).

Comment on this clonotype: A read error may be the cause here, since a much bigger clone is one base away. The V and J genes are TRBV10-3 and TRBJ2-1, with D possibly TRBD2 on 5 matching bases. Germline V gene sequence: CDR1 ENHRY, CDR2 SYGVKD. V lost 4 bases and J 9 bases, leaving 10 bases between the germline ends. The CDR3 is 12 residues long. The CDR3 sequence: CAISGGWPEQFF. The CDR3 coding sequence is TGTGCCATCAGTGGAGGGTGGCCTGAGCAGTTCTTC.

The sample holds a few counts of this clonotype. The chain combines TRBV7-9 with TRBJ1-6; weak D call: TRBD1 (5 bases). This CDR3 comprises 15 residues. CDR1 is SEHNR and CDR2 is FQNEAQ in the germline V gene (reference sequence). V was cut by 1 base and J by 9 bases, with 13 bases left in between. The CDR3 DNA reads TGTGCCAGCAGCTTAGATGGAGGGGTAGGTTCACCCCTCCACTTT. This gives the protein CASSLDGGVGSPLHF.

Only a few counts were recorded for this clonotype. V gene TRBV5-6 combines with J gene TRBJ2-5; 13 bases fit TRBD2. CDR1 SGHDT and CDR2 YYEEEE come from the germline V gene. J lost 5 bases, V lost 2 bases, and 3 bases had no gene match. CDR3 length equals 15 residues. The CDR3 coding sequence is TGTGCCAGCAGCTTTACTAGCGGGAGGGGTGAGACCCAGTACTTC. Its protein is CASSFTSGRGETQYF.

The table lists this clonotype with a few counts. The rearrangement links TRBV3-1 to TRBJ1-1, with TRBD1 matching 7 bases. Per the germline V gene, CDR1 is LGHDT and CDR2 is YNNKEL (reference sequence). V was pared by 4 bases and J by 0 bases, with 2 bases of the junction left unmatched. CDR3 length: 14 residues. The CDR3 DNA reads TGTGCCAGCAGCCGGGGACAGATGAACACTGAAGCTTTCTTT. Its translation: CASSRGQMNTEAFF.

This clonotype turned up a few times. The chain uses TRBV3-1 and TRBJ2-2; 11 nucleotides align to TRBD1. The CDR3 is 15 amino acids. The germline CDR1 and CDR2 sequences are LGHDT and YNNKEL (reference sequence). V lost 4 bases to trimming and J lost 6 bases; unmatched junction nucleotides: 4. The CDR3 bases are TGTGCCAGCAGCCCCCGGACAGGGGGCTCCGGGGAGCTGTTTTTT. It encodes CASSPRTGGSGELFF.

This clonotype was counted a few times. The gene calls are TRBV19 and TRBJ2-6; D unclear. Trimming shortened V by 7 bases and J by 0 bases, and 10 bases separated the two germline ends. The length of the CDR3 is 15 residues. CDR1 is LNHDA and CDR2 is SQIVND in the germline V gene (reference sequence). The CDR3 DNA follows: TGTGCCAGTAAATCGGTGGCCTCTGGGGCCAACGTCCTGACTTTC. It yields the protein CASKSVASGANVLTF.

This clonotype was counted many times. The chain combines TRBV7-8 with TRBJ1-1, with D unclear. CDR1 SGHVS and CDR2 FQNEAQ come from the germline V gene. The CDR3 runs 12 residues. Trimming shortened V by 3 bases and J by 0 bases, and 2 bases separated the two germline ends. CDR3 sequence: CASSFMNTEAFF. CDR3 sequence (DNA): TGTGCCAGCAGCTTCATGAACACTGAAGCTTTCTTT.

The chain joins TRBV18 to TRBJ1-4, with 10 nucleotides matching TRBD1. J lost 3 bases, V lost 1 base, and 2 bases had no gene match. Germline lookup yields CDR1 KGHSH and CDR2 LQKENI. The CDR3 contains 16 residues. The CDR3 protein is CASSPRQGASNEKLFF. CDR3 bases: TGTGCCAGCTCACCACGACAGGGGGCATCTAATGAAAAACTGTTTTTT.

This clonotype occurred a few times. The chain employs TRBV20-1 and TRBJ2-5; TRBD2 aligns across 8 bases. V lost 1 base and J lost 5; bases outside the gene matches: 12. The CDR3 contains 16 residues. Germline V CDR1 and CDR2: DFQATT, SNEGSKA (reference sequence). The CDR3 nucleotides read TGCAGTGCTAGAGTTCTACAGCTACGGGGGGGGGAGACCCAGTACTTC. It translates to CSARVLQLRGGETQYF.

The chain uses TRBV6-6 and TRBJ1-1, with D perhaps matching TRBD1 (5 bases). V lost 8 bases and J lost 5, with 15 bases in between. The CDR3 is made up of 13 amino acids. Germline loops: CDR1 MNHNY, CDR2 SVGAGI (reference sequence). The CDR3 reads CASHVTGGTEAFF. CDR3 DNA: TGTGCCAGCCACGTTACGGGGGGAACTGAAGCTTTCTTT.

This clonotype was seen many times. This chain links TRBV7-8 with TRBJ1-4, with 11 nucleotides matching TRBD1. V trimming: 5 bases; J trimming: 3 bases; junction bases outside the gene matches: 5. The germline V gene encodes CDR1 SGHVS and CDR2 FQNEAQ. This CDR3 has 16 residues. The CDR3 here is CASSPRDRGANEKLFF. The CDR3 DNA sequence: TGTGCCAGCAGCCCCAGGGACAGGGGGGCTAATGAAAAACTGTTTTTT.

This clonotype was recorded at least ten times. The chain couples TRBV20-1 to TRBJ2-5, with D unclear. CDR1 is DFQATT and CDR2 is SNEGSKA in the germline V gene (reference sequence). V shed 3 bases and J shed 9 bases, with 11 bases lying between them. This CDR3 has 11 residues. DNA for the CDR3: TGCAGTGCTAGGACCCTCGAGGCCCAGTACTTC. Its translation is CSARTLEAQYF.

This clonotype occurred a few times. The rearrangement uses TRBV4-2 and TRBJ2-7; 7 bases are shared with TRBD1. J lost 2 bases, V lost 0 bases, and 1 base had no gene match. CDR1 LGHNA and CDR2 YNFKEQ come from the germline V gene. This CDR3 has 14 amino acids. Written as DNA, the CDR3 is TGTGCCAGCAGCCAAGACAGGGGGACCTACGAGCAGTACTTC. Translation: CASSQDRGTYEQYF.

This chain links TRBV5-4 with TRBJ2-1, with D uncertain. V gave up 0 bases and J gave up 10 bases, with 8 bases separating them. CDR1 and CDR2 from the germline V gene are SGHNT and YYREEE (reference sequence). The CDR3 is made up of 12 amino acids. The DNA of the CDR3 is TGTGCCAGCAGCTTGGACGCGCAAGAGCAGTTCTTC. It translates to CASSLDAQEQFF.

The rearrangement links TRBV6-1 to TRBJ2-7; tentative D call: TRBD2 (6 bases). V was trimmed by 6 bases and J by 2 bases, leaving 14 bases between them. Germline assignment: CDR1 MNHNS and CDR2 SASEGT. The CDR3 is 14 residues long. DNA of the CDR3: TGTGCCAGCAGCTCCCCCCGGGGGACCTACGAGCAGTACTTC. This gives the protein CASSSPRGTYEQYF.

The chain employs TRBV20-1 and TRBJ2-5; a possible D gene is TRBD2 (6 bases). V dropped 2 bases and J dropped 7 bases, with 23 bases sitting between them. This CDR3 spans 16 amino acids. Looked up from germline, CDR1 is DFQATT and CDR2 is SNEGSKA (reference sequence). The DNA of the CDR3 is TGCAGTGCTAGACCCGCTGGGGGACTCGCGGCCGGGACCCAGTACTTC. Encoded protein: CSARPAGGLAAGTQYF.

A few counts support this clonotype. This rearrangement joins TRBV5-1 to TRBJ2-2; D gene uncertain. This CDR3 is 12 amino acids long. The germline V gene encodes CDR1 SGHRS and CDR2 YFSETQ. Trimming took 0 bases from V and 9 from J, leaving 6 bases between them. The DNA of the CDR3 is TGCGCCAGCAGCTTGGCCCCCAGGGAGCTGTTTTTT. Its translation is CASSLAPRELFF.

The table lists this clonotype with many counts. CDR3 coding DNA: TGTGCCAGCAGCGCGACAAGGGGCTATGGCTACACCTTC. It yields the protein CASSATRGYGYTF. The chain employs TRBV11-2 and TRBJ1-2, with a possible D match to TRBD1 (5 bases). Germline V gene lookup returns CDR1 SGHAT and CDR2 FQNNGV. The V end was cut by 5 bases, the J end by 4 bases, with 11 bases between. This CDR3 is 13 amino acids long.

CDR3 in amino acids: CASRRGTANTGELFF. Here the CDR3 DNA reads TGTGCCAGCAGACGGGGGACAGCGAACACCGGGGAGCTGTTTTTT. This chain joins TRBV12-3 or TRBV12-4 and TRBJ2-2; possibly TRBD1 for D (7 bases). V lost 6 bases and J lost 0, with 11 bases in between. The CDR3 runs 15 residues.

CDR3 bases: TGTGCCAGCGGTCCGGACAGGGCTGAAGCTTTCTTT. Translation: CASGPDRAEAFF. J is TRBJ1-1 and V is TRBV21-1; the table calls TRBD1, which could not be checked here. TRBV21-1 is labeled a pseudogene. The CDR3 is 12 residues long.

The chain links TRBV30 to TRBJ2-2, with TRBD2 as a possible D gene (5 bases). This CDR3 region has 14 residues. Germline CDR1 GTSNPN, CDR2 SVGIG (reference sequence). Trimming cost V 4 bases and J 0 bases, with 9 bases left between them. For the CDR3, the DNA is TGTGCCTGGATGTCGGGGACGAACACCGGGGAGCTGTTTTTT. Protein sequence: CAWMSGTNTGELFF.

The chain uses TRBV18 and TRBJ2-1; D gene ambiguous. Germline CDR1 KGHSH, CDR2 LQKENI. V was pared by 5 bases and J by 6 bases, with 17 bases between. The CDR3 runs 15 residues. CDR3 bases: TGTGCCAGCTCATCATCGGAGACCAGCGTCAATGAGCAGTTCTTC. It translates to CASSSSETSVNEQFF.

This clonotype was detected many times. This sequence joins TRBV28 and TRBJ1-2; unclear D gene. Germline CDR1 MDHEN, CDR2 SYDVKM. This CDR3 contains 13 residues. The ends were cut back, 7 bases at V and 1 base at J, with 10 bases in the middle. DNA for the CDR3: TGTGCCAGCACCAGTAGGGTTAACTATGGCTACACCTTC. The encoded protein is CASTSRVNYGYTF.

This clonotype was recorded many times. The chain uses TRBV20-1 and TRBJ2-5; no definite D call. The V end lost 0 bases, the J end lost 5 bases, and 13 bases lay between the germline ends. Germline CDR1 is DFQATT and CDR2 is SNEGSKA (reference sequence). CDR3 length: 14 amino acids. CDR3 in DNA: TGCAGTGCTAGAGAGCCCCTTTTGAGCGAGACCCAGTACTTC. This gives the protein CSAREPLLSETQYF.

This chain links TRBV20-1 with TRBJ2-7; no definite D call. The V gene's germline CDR1 is DFQATT and CDR2 SNEGSKA (reference sequence). V shed 0 bases and J shed 2 bases, with 11 bases lying between them. The CDR3 runs to 14 residues. CDR3 bases: TGCAGTGCTAGAGATGGCAGGCTCCCCTACGAGCAGTACTTC. Its translation: CSARDGRLPYEQYF.

The chain combines TRBV7-8 with TRBJ1-2; D might be TRBD1 (5 bases). This CDR3 contains 12 residues. The germline CDR1 and CDR2 sequences are SGHVS and FQNEAQ. Trimming cost V 6 bases and J 2 bases, with 7 bases left between them. In DNA, the CDR3 is TGTGCCAGCAGAGGACAAAACTATGGCTACACCTTC. It encodes CASRGQNYGYTF.